This T cell receptor (beta chain) is from a study of OX40 agonist ivuxolimab in advanced cancers. General observations from the study: Both CD4+ and CD8+ T cell populations in blood had undergone clonal expansion by week 6 at 0.1 to 3.0 mg/kg.

Some clones are missing from TCRdb's copy, which holds only in-frame ones; the method was immunoSEQ multiplex PCR. The sample comprises some 13,000 clones, about 86% of which are singletons, and 5% to 7% rests with the top ten. This CDR3 contains 15 residues. The germline V gene encodes CDR1 SGHRS and CDR2 YFSETQ. Comments on this clone: Antigen specificity is unknown. Its ends do not fully match the called genes, so a read error is possible.

This sequence was found in an adult with an advanced solid tumor such as melanoma, head and neck, liver or kidney cancer. The chain employs TRBV5-1 and TRBJ2-5; the D gene is possibly TRBD1 (5 bases). The source was CD4+ or CD8+ T cells sorted from blood, collected in a trial of the OX40 agonist ivuxolimab. CDR3 nucleotide sequence: TGCGCCAGCAGCTTGACGCAGGGCCTCCAAGAAACCCAGTACTTC. It encodes CASSLTQGLQETQYF.